The rows below give T cell receptor beta chains drawn from one sample of a study of blood T cells in healthy people across ages. Using its own MiXCR run on the 5' RACE reads, TCRdb lists one record per CDR3 protein. The profile shows 1.8 million or so distinct CDR3 sequences, about two fifths of them singletons. Sample: blood. The source of these receptors is a human donor in good health. Each CDR3 is given with its conserved first and last residue. The D gene is left open where the match is weak. Not all rows give a size; the values are once, few, many and, for expanded clones, a class.

>TRBJ2-7|.|TRBV10-3|few
TGTGCCACCTCCCAAAGGGAGGAGCAGTACTTC
CATSQREEQYF
>TRBJ2-5|.|TRBV28|.
TGTGCCAGCAGTTTGTACGCTAGCAGGGAGACCCAGTACTTC
CASSLYASRETQYF
>TRBJ2-5|.|TRBV7-2|few
TGTGCCAGCAGCCCCCCAGTGTACCTAGAGACCCAGTACTTC
CASSPPVYLETQYF
>TRBJ1-3|.|TRBV10-3|.
TGTGCCATCAGTGAGGGGGGATTTCAACCTGGGAACACCATATATTTT
CAISEGGFQPGNTIYF
>TRBJ1-2|TRBD1|TRBV5-6|.
TGTGCCAGCAGCGACCCGGGACAGGTCTATGGCTACACCTTC
CASSDPGQVYGYTF
>TRBJ2-1|.|TRBV2|.
TGTGCCAGCAGTACCCAGGGACTGCCGTACAATGAGCAGTTCTTC
CASSTQGLPYNEQFF
>TRBJ2-3|.|TRBV2|.
TGTGCCAGCAACCTAGGAGCGGGCACAGATGCGCAGTATTTT
CASNLGAGTDAQYF
>TRBJ2-5|TRBD1|TRBV29-1|.
TGCAGTCTAAAGGACCAGGGGGAAGAGACCCAGTACTTC
CSLKDQGEETQYF
>TRBJ1-1|.|TRBV13|.
TGTGCCAGCAGCTCCTGGGGGGGACGATGGGCTTTCTTT
CASSSWGGRWAFF
>TRBJ1-1|.|TRBV29-1|.
TGCAGCGTCGAACGGGGTGGTTGGACTGAAGCTTTCTTT
CSVERGGWTEAFF
>TRBJ1-4|TRBD1|TRBV12-5|.
TGTGCTAGTGGCCGTCGACAGGGAACTAATGAAAAACTGTTTTTT
CASGRRQGTNEKLFF
>TRBJ2-7|TRBD1|TRBV7-2|few
TGTGCCAGCAGCTTCAACAGGGGAAACGAGCAGTACTTC
CASSFNRGNEQYF
>TRBJ2-7|.|TRBV5-1|many
TGTGCCAGCAGCTTGGGCACTTACTACGAGCAGTACTTC
CASSLGTYYEQYF
>TRBJ2-5|.|TRBV24-1|.
TGTGCCACCAGTGCGACCCCGGCCCTGCCGTGGGAGACCCAGTACTTC
CATSATPALPWETQYF
>TRBJ1-1|.|TRBV13|few
TGTGCCAGCAGGCTGCGGTGGAACACTGAAGCTTTCTTT
CASRLRWNTEAFF
>TRBJ2-6|.|TRBV10-3|.
TGTGCCATCAGTGACCTTGAGGGGGGACCCCCTCGGAGCTCTGGGGCCAACGTCCTGACTTTC
CAISDLEGGPPRSSGANVLTF
>TRBJ2-7|.|TRBV20-1|.
TGCAGTGCTAGAGATCCTTTGGGGAGCTCCTACGAGCAGTACTTC
CSARDPLGSSYEQYF
>TRBJ2-7|.|TRBV28|few
TGTGCCAGCAGTTTATTCGGGGACTACGAGCAGTACTTC
CASSLFGDYEQYF
>TRBJ1-4|.|TRBV2|.
TGTGCCAGCAGTGAAGGAAGGGCAGGGGACGAAAAACTGTTTTTT
CASSEGRAGDEKLFF
>TRBJ2-5|.|TRBV7-3|.
TGTGCCAGCAGCACACAGAGCTGGGAGACCCAGTACTTC
CASSTQSWETQYF
>TRBJ2-2|.|TRBV5-1|once
TGCGCCAAAAAGGGACCCCAGAACACCGGGGAGCTGTTTTTT
CAKKGPQNTGELFF
>TRBJ2-7|TRBD1|TRBV6-2/TRBV6-3|.
TGTGCCAGCACCCCAGGGGACAGGGTCTCCTACGAGCAGTACTTC
CASTPGDRVSYEQYF
>TRBJ2-1|TRBD2|TRBV20-1|.
TGCAGTGCTTTTAGCGGGGGGGAAGAAGGCAATGAGCAGTTCTTC
CSAFSGGEEGNEQFF
>TRBJ1-5|.|TRBV20-1|.
TGCAGTGCTAGAGCAACAGGTTGGAACAATCAGCCCCAGCATTTT
CSARATGWNNQPQHF
>TRBJ1-2|.|TRBV7-2|.
TGTGCCAGCAGCCCCTGTCAGGGCCAGGGCGGCTACACCTTC
CASSPCQGQGGYTF
>TRBJ2-6|.|TRBV7-9|.
TGTGCCAGCAGCCTCGACACCTACTCTGGGGCCAACGTCCTGACTTTC
CASSLDTYSGANVLTF
>TRBJ2-1|.|TRBV5-1|many
TGCGCCAGCAGCCCAGGGCAAGAATACAATGAGCAGTTCTTC
CASSPGQEYNEQFF
>TRBJ2-1|TRBD1|TRBV7-3|few
TGTGCCAGCAGCCCGACTCCCCTCGGACAGGGGGTCAATGAGCAGTTCTTC
CASSPTPLGQGVNEQFF
>TRBJ2-1|TRBD2|TRBV14|.
TGTGCCAGCAAGGCGGGGGGAACCAAGGAGCAGTTCTTC
CASKAGGTKEQFF
>TRBJ1-2|.|TRBV7-8|.
TGTGCCAGCAGCTTAGCAAGTCCACCAAACTATGGCTACACCTTC
CASSLASPPNYGYTF
>TRBJ2-4|TRBD2|TRBV27|.
TGTGCCAGCTCCGGCGAGCGGGGGGGCATTCAGTACTTC
CASSGERGGIQYF
>TRBJ2-3|TRBD2|TRBV7-6|many
TGTGCCAGCAGCTTATTTGCGGGGGGGGCAGATACGCAGTATTTT
CASSLFAGGADTQYF
>TRBJ1-4|.|TRBV5-7|.
TGTGCCAGCATCCGGGACGGACGTAATGAAAAACTGTTTTTT
CASIRDGRNEKLFF
>TRBJ1-2|.|TRBV24-1|.
TGTACCACCAGTGATTGGGGGGACTATGGCTACACCTTT
CTTSDWGDYGYTF
>TRBJ2-7|.|TRBV11-3|.
TGTGCCAGCAGCTCTTATGACAGGAGCTCCTACGAGCAGTACTTC
CASSSYDRSSYEQYF
>TRBJ2-5|.|TRBV20-1|.
TGCAGTGCTAGTTTGCCGGGAAAGACCCAGTACTTC
CSASLPGKTQYF
>TRBJ2-5|.|TRBV2|few
TGTGCCAGCAGTGGGGCAGAGAGGGAGACCCAGTACTTC
CASSGAERETQYF
>TRBJ2-5|.|TRBV27|many
TGTGCCAGCAGTAATGGAGAGACCCAGTACTTC
CASSNGETQYF
>TRBJ2-3|.|TRBV29-1|.
TGCAGCGTTAACACAGATACGCAGTATTTT
CSVNTDTQYF
>TRBJ2-1|TRBD2|TRBV13|.
TGTGCCAGCAGTCCGAGCGGGGACGGGTACAATGAGCAGTTCTTC
CASSPSGDGYNEQFF
>TRBJ1-6|.|TRBV27|.
TGTGCCAGCAGTCCGGCGAATTCACCCCTCCACTTT
CASSPANSPLHF